This entry describes one T cell receptor (beta chain). The record originates from a study of Graves' ophthalmopathy and Graves' hyperthyroidism. The CDR3 sequence is 16 residues long. CDR1 MNHNY and CDR2 SVGAGI come from the germline V gene (reference sequence). Trimming shortened V by 5 bases and J by 6 bases, and 17 bases separated the two germline ends. Amplified TCR beta CDR3 regions were obtained using RNA transcripts as template. Following a first-round RT-PCR that used HTBI primers, a second-round multiplex PCR was carried out. TCRdb reanalysed the multiplex PCR reads using MiXCR and keeps one entry per CDR3 protein. The top ten clones hold 8.5% to 14% of a sample with some 1.1 million distinct CDR3 sequences, 35% to 40% of them seen once.

Input material: peripheral blood or thyroid tissue (not recorded which). The sequence came from an adult man with Graves' hyperthyroidism. V is TRBV6-6 and J is TRBJ1-6, with D uncertain. CDR3 nucleotides: TGTGCCAGCAGTGAAGCCGTATCGGGTTTTAATTCACCCCTCCACTTT. Translated, it gives CASSEAVSGFNSPLHF.